This T cell receptor beta chain came from a study of identical twins. TCRdb reprocessed the 5' RACE reads with MiXCR, giving one entry per CDR3 protein. The table lists 400,000 to 550,000 distinct CDR3 sequences, about 20% of them singletons. Unmatched junction bases numbered 11, after V lost 5 bases and J lost 2 bases. CDR3 length equals 16 residues. Germline CDR1 DFQATT, CDR2 SNEGSKA (reference sequence). This clonotype was seen more than once but under ten times. These data were also filed under a second study, of T cells expressing NK-cell markers.

The sequencing input was CD4+ T cells sorted from blood. The source is a woman between 18 and 29 years old in good health. This chain uses TRBV20-1 with TRBJ2-1; 8 bases align to TRBD2. In nucleotides, the CDR3 is TGCAGTGCTCGGTCCGGGGGGGGAGGGCCCTACAATGAGCAGTTCTTC. Its translation is CSARSGGGGPYNEQFF.